Listed below are T cell receptor beta chains from one sample, sequenced in a study of blood T cell repertoires in COVID-19. Clones were sequenced by immunoSEQ multiplex PCR, and TCRdb holds only the in-frame ones, with some missing. The sample lists roughly 280,000 clones; approximately 90% were seen once. The sequenced material came from PBMCs or T cells enriched from blood (not recorded which). The receptors shown here come from a man in his forties who had been exposed to COVID-19. Each CDR3 is given with its conserved first and last residue. A D gene is named only where the DNA matches it firmly. The size entry is marked missing in some rows and otherwise reads once, few, many or a size class.

D	J	V	size	DNA	CDR3
TRBD1	TRBJ2-5	TRBV20-1	few	TGCAGTGCTAGTGCAGGGGGCCGAGAGACCCAGTACTTC	CSASAGGRETQYF
TRBD2	TRBJ2-2	TRBV9	NA	TGTGCCAGCAGCATGACTAGCGGGGACACCGGGGAGCTGTTTTTT	CASSMTSGDTGELFF
NA	TRBJ1-1	TRBV6-5	NA	TGTGCCAGCAGTCTCGGACAGATGAACACTGAAGCTTTCTTT	CASSLGQMNTEAFF
NA	TRBJ2-1	TRBV7-2	NA	TGTGCCAGCACCCTCGGGGGAGCGAGTGCCTACAATGAGCAGTTCTTC	CASTLGGASAYNEQFF
NA	TRBJ1-5	TRBV20-1	NA	TGCAGTGCTAGTGAGGGACTATCGAATCAGCCCCAGCATTTT	CSASEGLSNQPQHF
TRBD2	TRBJ2-7	TRBV27	few	TGTGCCAGCAGTGGACTAGCGGGAGGCTTTTTATCCTACGAGCAGTACTTC	CASSGLAGGFLSYEQYF
NA	TRBJ2-1	TRBV3-1/TRBV3-2	once	TGTGCCAGCAGCCAAGACATCGGGGGTGCGGGGTACAATGAGCAGTTCTTC	CASSQDIGGAGYNEQFF
NA	TRBJ1-4	TRBV7-9	NA	TGTGCCAGCAGTTCCGACAGCTCGATTAATGAAAAACTGTTTTTT	CASSSDSSINEKLFF
NA	TRBJ1-5	TRBV3-1/TRBV3-2	once	TGTGCCAGCAGCCAGGCAGTCTCGAATCAGCCCCAGCATTTT	CASSQAVSNQPQHF
NA	TRBJ2-7	TRBV4-1	NA	TGCGCCAGCAGCCAAGACAGGACCCTGGACTCCGAGCAGTACTTC	CASSQDRTLDSEQYF
NA	TRBJ2-7	TRBV6-5	NA	TGTGCCAGCAGTCTCCAGGGGAATAGGGACTACGAGCAGTACTTC	CASSLQGNRDYEQYF
TRBD2	TRBJ2-7	TRBV6-2/TRBV6-3	NA	TGTGCCAGCAGTTACTCGGTGGGGACTAGCGGACTCTACGAGCAGTACTTC	CASSYSVGTSGLYEQYF
NA	TRBJ1-2	TRBV3-1/TRBV3-2	few	TGTGCCAGCAGCCAAAACAGGGTTACCGGCTACACCTTC	CASSQNRVTGYTF
NA	TRBJ2-3	TRBV11-2	NA	TGTGCCAGCAGCTGGAGGGGACGCAAACCTATCTCAGATACGCAGTATTTT	CASSWRGRKPISDTQYF
NA	TRBJ2-7	TRBV28	NA	TGTGCCAGCAGAACAGGCCACGAGCAGTACTTC	CASRTGHEQYF
NA	TRBJ2-7	TRBV4-1	NA	TGCGCCAGCAGCCAAGTCGCAGGGCTGGCAACCTACGAGCAGTACTTC	CASSQVAGLATYEQYF
TRBD1	TRBJ1-2	TRBV3-1/TRBV3-2	few	TGTGCCAGCAGCCCTACAGGGGGATCTAACTATGGCTACACCTTC	CASSPTGGSNYGYTF